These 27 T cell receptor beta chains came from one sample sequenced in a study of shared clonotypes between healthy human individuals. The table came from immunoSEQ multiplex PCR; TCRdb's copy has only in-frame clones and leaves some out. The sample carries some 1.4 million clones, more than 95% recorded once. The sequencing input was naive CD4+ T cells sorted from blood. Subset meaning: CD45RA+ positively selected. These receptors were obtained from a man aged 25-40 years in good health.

This chain's CDR3 is CASRHAGGYEQYF. CDR3 sequence (DNA): TGTGCCAGCAGACACGCGGGGGGCTACGAGCAGTACTTC. V and J are TRBV6-1 and TRBJ2-7, with 8 bases that match TRBD2. In germline, CDR1 is MNHNS, CDR2 SASEGT. The CDR3 totals 13 residues. Losses at the gene ends were 6 bases for V and 3 bases for J; bases not matched to a gene: 4.

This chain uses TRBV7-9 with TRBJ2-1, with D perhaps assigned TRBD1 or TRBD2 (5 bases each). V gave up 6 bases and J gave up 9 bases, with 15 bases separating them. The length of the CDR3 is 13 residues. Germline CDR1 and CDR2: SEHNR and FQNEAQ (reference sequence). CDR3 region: CASRYPAGTEQFF. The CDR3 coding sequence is TGTGCCAGCAGATACCCCGCCGGGACTGAGCAGTTCTTC. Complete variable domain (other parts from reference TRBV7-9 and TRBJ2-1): DTGVSQNPRHKITKRGQNVTFRCDPISEHNRLYWYRQTLGQGPEFLTYFQNEAQLEKSRLLSDRFSAERPKGSFSTLEIQRTEQGDSAMYLCASRYPAGTEQFFGPGTRLTVL.

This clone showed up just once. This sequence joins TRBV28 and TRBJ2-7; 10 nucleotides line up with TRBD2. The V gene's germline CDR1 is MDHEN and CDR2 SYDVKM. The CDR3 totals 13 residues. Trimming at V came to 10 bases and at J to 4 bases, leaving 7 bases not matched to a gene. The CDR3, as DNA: TGTGCCACTCGGACTAGCGGCTCGTACGAGCAGTACTTC. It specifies CATRTSGSYEQYF.

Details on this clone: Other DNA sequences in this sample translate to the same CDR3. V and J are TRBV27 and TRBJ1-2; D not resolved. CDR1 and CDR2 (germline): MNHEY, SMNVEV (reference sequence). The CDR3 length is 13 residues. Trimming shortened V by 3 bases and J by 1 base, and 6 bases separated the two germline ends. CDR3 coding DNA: TGTGCCAGCAGTTTTGCCGGTAACTATGGCTACACCTTC. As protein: CASSFAGNYGYTF.

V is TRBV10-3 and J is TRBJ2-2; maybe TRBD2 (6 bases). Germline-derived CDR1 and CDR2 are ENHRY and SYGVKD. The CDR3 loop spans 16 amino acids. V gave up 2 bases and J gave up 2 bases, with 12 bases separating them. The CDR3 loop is CAISELGGVNTGELFF. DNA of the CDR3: TGTGCCATCAGTGAGCTTGGAGGGGTTAACACCGGGGAGCTGTTTTTT.

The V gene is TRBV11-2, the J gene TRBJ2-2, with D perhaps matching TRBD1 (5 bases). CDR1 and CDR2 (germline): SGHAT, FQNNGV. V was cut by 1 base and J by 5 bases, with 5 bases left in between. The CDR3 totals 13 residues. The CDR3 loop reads CASSLAGTGELFF. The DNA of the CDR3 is TGTGCCAGCAGCTTAGCAGGGACCGGGGAGCTGTTTTTT.

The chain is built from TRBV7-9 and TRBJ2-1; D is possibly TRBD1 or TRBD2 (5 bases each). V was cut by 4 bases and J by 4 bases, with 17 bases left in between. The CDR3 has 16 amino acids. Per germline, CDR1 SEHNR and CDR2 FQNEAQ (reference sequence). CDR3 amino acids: CASSSYLSWGYNEQFF. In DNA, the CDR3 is TGTGCCAGCAGCTCTTACCTTTCCTGGGGGTACAATGAGCAGTTCTTC.

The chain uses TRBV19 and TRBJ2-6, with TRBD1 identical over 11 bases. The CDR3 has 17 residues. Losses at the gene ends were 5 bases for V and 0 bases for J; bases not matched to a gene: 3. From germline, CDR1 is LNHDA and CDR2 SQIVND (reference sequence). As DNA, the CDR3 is TGTGCCAGTAGTTCAGGGACAGGGGGCTCTGGGGCCAACGTCCTGACTTTC. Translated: CASSSGTGGSGANVLTF.

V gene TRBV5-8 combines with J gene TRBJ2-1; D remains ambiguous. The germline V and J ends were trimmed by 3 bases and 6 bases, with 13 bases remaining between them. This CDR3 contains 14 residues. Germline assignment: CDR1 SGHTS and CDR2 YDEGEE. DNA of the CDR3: TGTGCCAGCAGCTCCCCGGGCAGTTTCAATGAGCAGTTCTTC. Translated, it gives CASSSPGSFNEQFF.

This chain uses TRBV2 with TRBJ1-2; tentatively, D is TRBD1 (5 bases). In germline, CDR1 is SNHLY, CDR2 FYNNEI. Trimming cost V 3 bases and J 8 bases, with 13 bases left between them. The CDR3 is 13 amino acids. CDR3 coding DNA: TGTGCCAGCAGTGACCGGGGGAACGGGGGCTACACCTTC. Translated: CASSDRGNGGYTF.

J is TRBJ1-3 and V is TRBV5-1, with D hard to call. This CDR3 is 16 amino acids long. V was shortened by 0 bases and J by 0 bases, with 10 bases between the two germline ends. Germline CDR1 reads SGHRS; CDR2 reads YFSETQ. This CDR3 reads CASSLGVMSSGNTIYF. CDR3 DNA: TGCGCCAGCAGCTTGGGGGTCATGAGCTCTGGAAACACCATATATTTT. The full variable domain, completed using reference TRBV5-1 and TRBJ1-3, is KAGVTQTPRYLIKTRGQQVTLSCSPISGHRSVSWYQQTPGQGLQFLFEYFSETQRNKGNFPGRFSGRQFSNSRSEMNVSTLELGDSALYLCASSLGVMSSGNTIYFGEGSWLTVV.

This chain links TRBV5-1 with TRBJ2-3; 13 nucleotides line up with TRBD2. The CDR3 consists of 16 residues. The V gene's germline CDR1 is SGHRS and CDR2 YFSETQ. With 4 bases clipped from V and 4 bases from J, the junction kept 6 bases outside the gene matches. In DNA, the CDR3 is TGCGCCAGCAGCGCGAGGACTAGCGGGAGATCAGATACGCAGTATTTT. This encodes CASSARTSGRSDTQYF.

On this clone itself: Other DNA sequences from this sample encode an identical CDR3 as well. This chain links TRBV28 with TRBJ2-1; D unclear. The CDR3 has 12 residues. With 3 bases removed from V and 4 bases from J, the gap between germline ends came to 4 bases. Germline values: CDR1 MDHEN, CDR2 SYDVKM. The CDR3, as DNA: TGTGCCAGCAGTTTGCAGTACAATGAGCAGTTCTTC. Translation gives CASSLQYNEQFF.

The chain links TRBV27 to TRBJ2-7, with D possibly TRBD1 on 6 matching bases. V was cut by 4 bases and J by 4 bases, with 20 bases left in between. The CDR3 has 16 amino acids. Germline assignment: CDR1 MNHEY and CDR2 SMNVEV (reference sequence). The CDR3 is CASSSHSRGDGYEQYF. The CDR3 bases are TGTGCCAGCAGTTCTCACTCCAGGGGAGATGGTTACGAGCAGTACTTC.

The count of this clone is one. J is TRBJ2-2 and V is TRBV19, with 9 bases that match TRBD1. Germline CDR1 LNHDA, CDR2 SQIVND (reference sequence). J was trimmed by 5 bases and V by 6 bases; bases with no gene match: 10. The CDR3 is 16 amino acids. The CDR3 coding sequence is TGTGCCAGTAGGGGAGTCGGGACAGGGTTAACCGGGGAGCTGTTTTTT. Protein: CASRGVGTGLTGELFF.

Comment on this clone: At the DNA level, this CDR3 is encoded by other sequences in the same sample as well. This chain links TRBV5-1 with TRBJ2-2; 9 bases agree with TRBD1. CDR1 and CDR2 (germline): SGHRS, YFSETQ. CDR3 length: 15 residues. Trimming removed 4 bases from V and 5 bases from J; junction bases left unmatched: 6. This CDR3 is CASSPTGGRTGELFF. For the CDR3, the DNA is TGCGCCAGCAGCCCGACAGGGGGTCGGACCGGGGAGCTGTTTTTT.

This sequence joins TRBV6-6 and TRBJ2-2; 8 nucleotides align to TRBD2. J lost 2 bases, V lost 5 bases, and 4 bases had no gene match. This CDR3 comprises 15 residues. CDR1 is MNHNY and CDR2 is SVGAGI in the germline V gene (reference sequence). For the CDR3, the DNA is TGTGCCAGCAGTGACACTAGCGGAAACACCGGGGAGCTGTTTTTT. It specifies CASSDTSGNTGELFF.

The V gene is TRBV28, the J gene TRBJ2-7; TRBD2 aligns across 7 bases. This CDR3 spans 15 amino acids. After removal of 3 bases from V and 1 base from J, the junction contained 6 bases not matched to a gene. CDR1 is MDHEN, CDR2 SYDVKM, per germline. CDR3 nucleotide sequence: TGTGCCAGCAGTTTCTGGCTAGCGGAGTCCTACGAGCAGTACTTC. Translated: CASSFWLAESYEQYF.

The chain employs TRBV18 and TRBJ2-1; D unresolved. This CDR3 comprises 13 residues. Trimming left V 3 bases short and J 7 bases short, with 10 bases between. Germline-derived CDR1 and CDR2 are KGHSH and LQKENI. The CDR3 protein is CASSPIGWNEQFF. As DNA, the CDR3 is TGTGCCAGCTCACCCATAGGGTGGAATGAGCAGTTCTTC.

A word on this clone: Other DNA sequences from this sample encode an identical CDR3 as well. Here the CDR3 reads CASSPGTGSYEQYF. Written as DNA, the CDR3 is TGTGCCAGCTCACCGGGGACAGGATCCTACGAGCAGTACTTC. The gene calls are TRBV18 and TRBJ2-7; 8 bases are shared with TRBD1. Trimming cost V 3 bases and J 1 base; bases outside gene matches: 2. CDR3 length: 14 residues. Per germline, CDR1 KGHSH and CDR2 LQKENI. Full variable domain (outside the CDR3, taken from reference TRBV18 and TRBJ2-7): NAGVMQNPRHLVRRRGQEARLRCSPMKGHSHVYWYRQLPEEGLKFMVYLQKENIIDESGMPKERFSAEFPKEGPSILRIQQVVRGDSAAYFCASSPGTGSYEQYFGPGTRLTVT.

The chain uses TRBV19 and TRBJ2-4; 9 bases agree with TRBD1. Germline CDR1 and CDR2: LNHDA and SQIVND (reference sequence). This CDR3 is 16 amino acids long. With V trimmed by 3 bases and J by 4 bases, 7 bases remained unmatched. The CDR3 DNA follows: TGTGCCAGTAGTATCCTCCTTGGACAGGGGAAAAACATTCAGTACTTC. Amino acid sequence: CASSILLGQGKNIQYF.

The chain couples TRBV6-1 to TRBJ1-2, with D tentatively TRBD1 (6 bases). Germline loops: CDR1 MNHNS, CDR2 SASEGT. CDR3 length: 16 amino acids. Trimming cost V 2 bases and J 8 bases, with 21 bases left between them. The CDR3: CASSEQGYRDRRGYTF. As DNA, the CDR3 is TGTGCCAGCAGTGAACAAGGGTACAGGGACCGTCGGGGCTACACCTTC.

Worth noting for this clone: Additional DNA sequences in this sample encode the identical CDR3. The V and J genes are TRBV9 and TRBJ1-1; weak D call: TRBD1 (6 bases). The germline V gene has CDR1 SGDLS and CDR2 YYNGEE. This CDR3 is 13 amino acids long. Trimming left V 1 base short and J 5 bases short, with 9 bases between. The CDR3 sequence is CASSVQGSTEAFF. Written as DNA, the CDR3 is TGTGCCAGCAGCGTACAGGGGAGTACTGAAGCTTTCTTT. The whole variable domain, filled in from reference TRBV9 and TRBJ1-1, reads DSGVTQTPKHLITATGQRVTLRCSPRSGDLSVYWYQQSLDQGLQFLIQYYNGEERAKGNILERFSAQQFPDLHSELNLSSLELGDSALYFCASSVQGSTEAFFGQGTRLTVV.

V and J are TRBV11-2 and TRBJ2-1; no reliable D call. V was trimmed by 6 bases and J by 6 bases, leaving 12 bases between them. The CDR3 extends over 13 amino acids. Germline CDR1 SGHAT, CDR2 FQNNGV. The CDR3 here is CASRPHHPNEQFF. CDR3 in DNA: TGTGCCAGCAGACCTCACCACCCCAATGAGCAGTTCTTC.

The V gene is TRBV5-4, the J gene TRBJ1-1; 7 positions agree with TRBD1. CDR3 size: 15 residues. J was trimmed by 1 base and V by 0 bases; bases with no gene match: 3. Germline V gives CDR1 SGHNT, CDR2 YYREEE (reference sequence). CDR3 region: CASSLAGTANTEAFF. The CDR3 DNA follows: TGTGCCAGCAGCTTGGCCGGGACAGCGAACACTGAAGCTTTCTTT.

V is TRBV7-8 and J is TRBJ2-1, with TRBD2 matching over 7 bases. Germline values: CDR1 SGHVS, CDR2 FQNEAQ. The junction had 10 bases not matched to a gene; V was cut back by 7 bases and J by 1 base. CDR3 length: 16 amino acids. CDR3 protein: CASNQRAGVSYNEQFF. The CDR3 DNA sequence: TGTGCCAGCAACCAGCGGGCGGGAGTATCCTACAATGAGCAGTTCTTC.

CDR3 protein: CASSDLLRGENTEAFF. The CDR3 DNA reads TGCGCCAGCAGCGACTTACTCAGGGGGGAGAACACTGAAGCTTTCTTT. V is TRBV5-1 and J is TRBJ1-1; 7 bases line up with TRBD1. Germline V CDR1 and CDR2: SGHRS, YFSETQ. V lost 4 bases, J lost 1 base, and 10 bases stayed unmatched. There are 16 residues in the CDR3.